One and the same sample provided the 14 T cell receptor beta chains below, sequenced in a study of a mutant IDH1 vaccine in newly diagnosed glioma. TCRdb's copy holds only in-frame clones and misses some; the assay was immunoSEQ multiplex PCR. The table lists tens of thousands of clones, around 84% of them singletons, with roughly 2% in the top ten. The antigens these receptors bind are not known. As for time point: week 35, safety follow-up. Topical imiquimod was applied with each vaccine dose, which held 300 ug of mutant IDH1 20-mer peptide. The sample here was PBMCs, taken from a glioma patient whose treatment included an IDH1 peptide vaccine. These receptor sequences come from a man under 40 with glioma.

This chain links TRBV14 with TRBJ2-1; tentatively, D is TRBD1 (6 bases). CDR1 and CDR2 from the germline V gene are SGHDN and FVKESK. Trimming took 3 bases from V and 0 from J, leaving 12 bases between them. The CDR3 spans 16 residues. This chain's CDR3 is CASSQGAGRSYNEQFF. The CDR3 DNA reads TGTGCCAGCAGCCAGGGGGCGGGCCGCTCCTACAATGAGCAGTTCTTC.

V gene TRBV7-3 combines with J gene TRBJ2-1; D remains ambiguous. CDR1 is SGHTA, CDR2 FQGTGA, per germline. The CDR3 has 16 residues. V lost 5 bases and J lost 5, with 19 bases in between. Here the CDR3 DNA reads TGTGCCAGCAGCCCCTCCCAGTGGGCGGAAGACAATGAGCAGTTCTTC. Translated, it gives CASSPSQWAEDNEQFF.

The rearrangement links TRBV10-1 to TRBJ2-1, with 7 bases matching TRBD2. The CDR3 spans 15 residues. Germline CDR1 is WNHNN and CDR2 is SYGVQD (reference sequence). Germline trimming cut 0 bases from V and 7 bases from J; bases unmatched to any gene: 6. The CDR3 DNA is TGCGCCAGCAGTGAGTCACGGGGAGGGTGGAATGAGCAGTTCTTC. Translated, it gives CASSESRGGWNEQFF.

The rearrangement uses TRBV9 and TRBJ1-4; D unclear. Germline V gene data show CDR1 as SGDLS and CDR2 as YYNGEE. With 3 bases removed from V and 3 bases from J, the gap between germline ends came to 9 bases. The CDR3 runs to 14 residues. In DNA, the CDR3 is TGTGCCAGCAGCGGAAAACAGTCTAATGAAAAACTGTTTTTT. It encodes CASSGKQSNEKLFF.

The chain uses TRBV30 and TRBJ2-1, with unresolved D. Trimming removed 1 base from V and 7 bases from J, with 8 bases in between. Germline-derived CDR1 and CDR2 are GTSNPN and SVGIG (reference sequence). The CDR3 has 12 residues. CDR3 nucleotides: TGTGCCTGGAGTGGGTCGGATAATGAGCAGTTCTTC. It codes for CAWSGSDNEQFF.

This chain links TRBV6-5 with TRBJ1-1; 9 nucleotides align to TRBD1. With V trimmed by 8 bases and J by 5 bases, 12 bases remained unmatched. Germline V CDR1 and CDR2: MNHEY, SVGAGI. This CDR3 comprises 15 residues. CDR3 DNA: TGTGCCAGCCGAAGGACAGGGGCAGGGGGTACTGAAGCTTTCTTT. This sequence encodes CASRRTGAGGTEAFF.

The V and J genes are TRBV18 and TRBJ2-7; D may correspond to TRBD1 or TRBD2 (5 bases each). Germline CDR1 is KGHSH and CDR2 is LQKENI. This CDR3 spans 13 amino acids. The V end lost 1 base, the J end lost 5 bases, and 9 bases lay between the germline ends. CDR3 nucleotides: TGTGCCAGCTCACCACGGGGGTTCCACGAGCAGTACTTC. This codes for CASSPRGFHEQYF.

This chain's CDR3 is CASTPRSSETQYF. CDR3 coding DNA: TGTGCCAGTACCCCGAGGAGCTCTGAGACCCAGTACTTC. The gene calls are TRBV19 and TRBJ2-5; the D is unclear. Germline CDR1 reads LNHDA; CDR2 reads SQIVND (reference sequence). Trimming took 7 bases from V and 5 from J, leaving 14 bases between them. The CDR3 has 13 residues.

In its sample, this clone was seen a few times. The chain combines TRBV11-1 with TRBJ2-3; D gene unclear. V was clipped by 5 bases and J by 6 bases, with 12 bases between them. The CDR3 extends over 13 amino acids. Germline CDR1 reads SGHAT; CDR2 reads FQDESV (reference sequence). The CDR3 loop is CASSLQEGDTQYF. The CDR3 DNA reads as TGTGCCAGCAGCCTCCAGGAAGGGGATACGCAGTATTTT.

The rearrangement uses TRBV19 and TRBJ2-3; D remains unclear. The V end lost 7 bases, the J end lost 4 bases, and 15 bases lay between the germline ends. The CDR3 spans 14 residues. The germline V gene has CDR1 LNHDA and CDR2 SQIVND (reference sequence). For the CDR3, the DNA is TGTGCCAGTATCGGCCGAGAGGCCCCAGATACGCAGTATTTT. It specifies CASIGREAPDTQYF.

The chain uses TRBV2 and TRBJ1-1, with a tentative D call TRBD1 (6 bases). Trimming pared 3 bases from V and 2 bases from J, leaving 13 bases between. Per the germline V gene, CDR1 is SNHLY and CDR2 is FYNNEI. The CDR3 has 15 residues. The CDR3 loop reads CASSEEDRRNTEAFF. For the CDR3, the DNA is TGTGCCAGCAGTGAGGAGGACAGACGAAACACTGAAGCTTTCTTT.

This clone has a single count. The chain has TRBV29-1 and TRBJ2-7; unclear D gene. The germline V gene encodes CDR1 SQVTM and CDR2 ANQGSEA. V was shortened by 3 bases and J by 3 bases, with 6 bases between the two germline ends. This CDR3 has 11 residues. The CDR3 spells CSVENNYEQYF. The CDR3 region has the DNA TGCAGCGTTGAGAACAACTACGAGCAGTACTTC.

A single count supports this clone. The genes are TRBV29-1 and TRBJ1-2, with 8 bases fitting TRBD1. V was clipped by 5 bases and J by 9 bases; unmatched bases: 14. The CDR3 length is 14 residues. Germline V gene sequence: CDR1 SQVTM, CDR2 ANQGSEA. Here the CDR3 DNA reads TGCAGCGTTTTTAGACAGGGGCTGCCGGAAAGCTACACCTTC. Residues: CSVFRQGLPESYTF.

The chain has TRBV27 and TRBJ1-1; a possible D gene is TRBD1 (5 bases). CDR1 MNHEY and CDR2 SMNVEV come from the germline V gene (reference sequence). The CDR3 spans 14 residues. Trimming took off 5 bases at V and 4 bases at J, with 14 bases between the two ends. CDR3 coding DNA: TGTGCCAGCAGTGCCGGGGCGCGGGGCACTGAAGCTTTCTTT. Translating gives CASSAGARGTEAFF.